These T cell receptor beta chains were read from a single sample in a study of T cells in Graves' hyperthyroidism and ophthalmopathy. TCRdb re-called the multiplex PCR reads with MiXCR, one entry per CDR3 protein. The profile shows 500,000 to 750,000 distinct CDR3 sequences, 15% to 18% of them singletons. The sample consisted of blood. These receptors were collected from a young woman with Graves' hyperthyroidism. The CDR3 runs from the conserved cysteine through the conserved F or W. A D gene is named only where the DNA matches it firmly.

j_gene,d_gene,v_gene,CDR3aa
TRBJ2-3,TRBD2,TRBV2,CAGLGTSGRVGTDTQYF
TRBJ1-1,NA,TRBV6-5,CASSYSGDFAMNTEAFF
TRBJ2-1,TRBD2,TRBV9,CASSVAGLAGGQSSYNEQFF
TRBJ2-1,TRBD2,TRBV12-5,CASLLAGLNNEQFF
TRBJ2-1,NA,TRBV12-3/TRBV12-4,CASSLARWVGNEQFF
TRBJ2-3,NA,TRBV20-1,CSASRDHTKTDTQYF
TRBJ2-1,TRBD2,TRBV18,CASSSIAGVSYNEQFF
TRBJ2-3,TRBD1,TRBV13,CASASTGETDTQYF
TRBJ1-1,NA,TRBV12-3/TRBV12-4,CASSFLGASEAFF
TRBJ2-7,NA,TRBV20-1,CSAREGIGEQYF
TRBJ2-1,NA,TRBV6-2/TRBV6-3,CASSYSYNEQFF
TRBJ1-2,NA,TRBV5-1,CASSLSPGQNYGYTF
TRBJ1-1,TRBD1,TRBV5-1,CASSILGQANTEAFF
TRBJ2-7,TRBD2,TRBV10-2,CATGLAGATYEQYF
TRBJ2-2,TRBD1,TRBV30,CAWGLQGAGTGELFF
TRBJ2-3,NA,TRBV9,CASSVVGDYGDTQYF
TRBJ2-3,NA,TRBV4-1,CASSQERGPSTDTQYF
TRBJ2-1,NA,TRBV18,CASSPAVLVSHNEQFF
TRBJ1-1,NA,TRBV13,CASSPADRTPEAFF
TRBJ1-5,NA,TRBV27,CASSLGASGSQPQHF
TRBJ2-1,NA,TRBV7-2,CASSLQGRYEQFF
TRBJ2-6,TRBD1,TRBV3-1,CASSVRDRGSSGANVLTF
TRBJ2-3,TRBD2,TRBV20-1,CSARDYIAGELDTQYF
TRBJ2-1,TRBD1,TRBV10-2,CASRQGEHNEQFF
TRBJ1-5,NA,TRBV7-9,CASSSDLSSNQPQHF
TRBJ2-1,NA,TRBV28,CASISSALKDNEQFF
TRBJ2-3,NA,TRBV19,CASSTAAGVDTQYF
TRBJ2-3,TRBD2,TRBV11-2,CASSRGLAGGPSVADTQYF
TRBJ2-7,TRBD1,TRBV3-1,CASSHPGTGVGYEQYF
TRBJ2-1,TRBD2,TRBV20-1,CSATLAGGRGSYNEQFF
TRBJ2-3,NA,TRBV27,CASSLGGGATDTQYF
TRBJ2-2,NA,TRBV19,CASSIVSPGELFF
TRBJ1-1,NA,TRBV10-2,CASSDINTEAFF
TRBJ2-1,TRBD1,TRBV7-9,CASSLFRDRAFYNEQFF
TRBJ2-1,NA,TRBV5-6,CASSGPGLYNEQFF